What follows describes a single TCR beta chain. The data belong to a study of blood T cell repertoires in COVID-19. Study background: Samples came from the United States, Italy and Spain, spanning acute and convalescent COVID-19.

Clones were read by immunoSEQ multiplex PCR, and TCRdb kept only the in-frame ones, dropping some. The data contain hundreds of thousands of clones, around 85% of them seen just once; the ten biggest clones take up 2.5% to 3.5%. The junction had 9 bases not matched to a gene; V was cut back by 4 bases and J by 0 bases. The germline CDR1 and CDR2 sequences are SNHLY and FYNNEI. The CDR3 spans 16 residues. Grouping used clinical history reported by participants in a survey and questionnaire. J is TRBJ2-7 and V is TRBV2; 7 nucleotides align to TRBD2. The receptor's source is a middle-aged woman with acute COVID-19. The sequencing input was PBMCs or T cells enriched from blood (not recorded which). CDR3 sequence (DNA): TGTGCCAGCAGTGGCCCGACCGGGACTACCTCCTACGAGCAGTACTTC. This gives the protein CASSGPTGTTSYEQYF.